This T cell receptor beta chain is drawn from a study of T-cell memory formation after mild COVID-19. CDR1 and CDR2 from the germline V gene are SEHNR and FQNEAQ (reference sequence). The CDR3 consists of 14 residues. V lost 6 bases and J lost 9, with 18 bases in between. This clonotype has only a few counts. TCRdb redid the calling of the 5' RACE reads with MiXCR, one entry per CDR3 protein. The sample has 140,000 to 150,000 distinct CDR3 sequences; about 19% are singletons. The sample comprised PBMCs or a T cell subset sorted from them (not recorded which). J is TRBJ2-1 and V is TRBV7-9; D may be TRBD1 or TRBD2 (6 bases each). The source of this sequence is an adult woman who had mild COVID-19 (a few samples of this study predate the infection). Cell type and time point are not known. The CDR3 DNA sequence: TGTGCCAGCAGGGCCATGGGGGCGGAGGGTGAGCAGTTCTTC. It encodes CASRAMGAEGEQFF. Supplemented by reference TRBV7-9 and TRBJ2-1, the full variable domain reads DTGVSQNPRHKITKRGQNVTFRCDPISEHNRLYWYRQTLGQGPEFLTYFQNEAQLEKSRLLSDRFSAERPKGSFSTLEIQRTEQGDSAMYLCASRAMGAEGEQFFGPGTRLTVL.